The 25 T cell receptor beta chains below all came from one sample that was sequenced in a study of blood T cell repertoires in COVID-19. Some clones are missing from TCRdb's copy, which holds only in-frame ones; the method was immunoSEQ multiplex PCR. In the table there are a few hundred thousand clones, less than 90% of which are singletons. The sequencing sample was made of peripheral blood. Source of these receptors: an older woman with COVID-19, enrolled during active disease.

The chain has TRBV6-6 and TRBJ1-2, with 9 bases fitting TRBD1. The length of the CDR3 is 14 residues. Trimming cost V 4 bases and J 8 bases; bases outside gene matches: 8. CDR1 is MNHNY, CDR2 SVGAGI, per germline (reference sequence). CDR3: CASSSRGQGGGYTF. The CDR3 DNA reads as TGTGCCAGCAGTTCCCGGGGACAGGGAGGCGGCTACACCTTC.

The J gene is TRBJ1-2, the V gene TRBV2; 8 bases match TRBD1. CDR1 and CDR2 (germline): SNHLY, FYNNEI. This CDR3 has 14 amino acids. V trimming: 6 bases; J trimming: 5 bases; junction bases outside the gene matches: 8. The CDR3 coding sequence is TGTGCCAGCAGGGCGGGACAGGTGGGGTATGGCTACACCTTC. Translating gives CASRAGQVGYGYTF.

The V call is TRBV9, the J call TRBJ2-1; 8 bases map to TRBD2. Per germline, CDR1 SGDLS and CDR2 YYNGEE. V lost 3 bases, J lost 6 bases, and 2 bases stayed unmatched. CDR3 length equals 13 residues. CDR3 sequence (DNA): TGTGCCAGCAGCGCCGGGACTAGCAATGAGCAGTTCTTC. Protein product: CASSAGTSNEQFF.

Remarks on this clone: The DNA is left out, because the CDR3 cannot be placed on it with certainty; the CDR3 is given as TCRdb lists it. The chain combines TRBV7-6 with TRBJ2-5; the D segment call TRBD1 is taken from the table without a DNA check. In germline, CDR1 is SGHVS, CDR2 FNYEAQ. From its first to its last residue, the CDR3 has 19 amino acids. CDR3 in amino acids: CASSTDSDRLKGDPVLQYF.

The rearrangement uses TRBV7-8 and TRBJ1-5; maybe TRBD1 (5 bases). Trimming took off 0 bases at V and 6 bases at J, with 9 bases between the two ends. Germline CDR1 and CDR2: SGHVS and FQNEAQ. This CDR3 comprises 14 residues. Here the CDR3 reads CASSLAGGGQPQHF. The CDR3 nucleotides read TGTGCCAGCAGCTTAGCCGGGGGGGGTCAGCCCCAGCATTTT.

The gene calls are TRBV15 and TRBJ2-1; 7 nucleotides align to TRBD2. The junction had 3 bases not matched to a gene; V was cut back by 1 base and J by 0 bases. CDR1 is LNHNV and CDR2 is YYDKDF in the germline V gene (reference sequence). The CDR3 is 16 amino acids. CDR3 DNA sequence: TGTGCCACCAGCAGAGTGGGCGGGGGCTCCTACAATGAGCAGTTCTTC. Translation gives CATSRVGGGSYNEQFF. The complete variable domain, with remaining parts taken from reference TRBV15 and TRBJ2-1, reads DAMVIQNPRYQVTQFGKPVTLSCSQTLNHNVMYWYQQKSSQAPKLLFHYYDKDFNNEADTPDNFQSRRPNTSFCFLDIRSPGLGDTAMYLCATSRVGGGSYNEQFFGPGTRLTVL.

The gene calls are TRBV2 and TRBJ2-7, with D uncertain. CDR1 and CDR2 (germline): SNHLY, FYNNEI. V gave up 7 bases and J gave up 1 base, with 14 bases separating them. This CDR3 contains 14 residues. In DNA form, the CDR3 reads TGTGCCAGCACACAAGAGCGCATTTCCTACGAGCAGTACTTC. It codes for CASTQERISYEQYF.

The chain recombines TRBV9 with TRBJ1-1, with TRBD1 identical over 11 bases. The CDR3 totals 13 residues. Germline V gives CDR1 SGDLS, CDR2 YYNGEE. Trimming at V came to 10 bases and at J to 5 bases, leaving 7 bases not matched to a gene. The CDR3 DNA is TGTGCCTCCGGGACAGGGGGAAGAACTGAAGCTTTCTTT. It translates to CASGTGGRTEAFF. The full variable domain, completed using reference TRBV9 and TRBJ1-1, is DSGVTQTPKHLITATGQRVTLRCSPRSGDLSVYWYQQSLDQGLQFLIQYYNGEERAKGNILERFSAQQFPDLHSELNLSSLELGDSALYFCASGTGGRTEAFFGQGTRLTVV.

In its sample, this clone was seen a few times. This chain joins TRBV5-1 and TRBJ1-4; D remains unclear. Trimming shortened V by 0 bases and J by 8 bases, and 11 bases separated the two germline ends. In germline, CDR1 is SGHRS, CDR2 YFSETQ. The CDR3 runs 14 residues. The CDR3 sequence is CASSLEGVAEKLFF. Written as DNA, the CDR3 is TGCGCCAGCAGCTTGGAGGGAGTTGCGGAAAAACTGTTTTTT.

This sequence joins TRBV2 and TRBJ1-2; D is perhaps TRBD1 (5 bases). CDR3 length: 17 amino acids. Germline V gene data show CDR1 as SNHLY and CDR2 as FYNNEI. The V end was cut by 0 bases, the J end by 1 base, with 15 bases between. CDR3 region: CASSEASYSTVNYGYTF. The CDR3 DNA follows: TGTGCCAGCAGTGAAGCCTCTTATTCGACAGTTAACTATGGCTACACCTTC.

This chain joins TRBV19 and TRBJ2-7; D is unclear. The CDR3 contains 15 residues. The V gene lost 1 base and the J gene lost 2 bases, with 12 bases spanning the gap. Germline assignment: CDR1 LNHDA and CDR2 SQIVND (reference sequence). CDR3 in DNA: TGTGCCAGTAGTATAGGAGGCGGAGCCGCCTACGAGCAGTACTTC. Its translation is CASSIGGGAAYEQYF.

CDR3 region: CASSLGSSGGYNEQFF. The CDR3 DNA is TGTGCCAGCAGCCTGGGGTCTAGCGGGGGGTACAATGAGCAGTTCTTC. The rearrangement joins TRBV5-4 to TRBJ2-1; 11 nucleotides match TRBD2. Germline loops: CDR1 SGHNT, CDR2 YYREEE (reference sequence). The CDR3 totals 16 residues. J was trimmed by 4 bases and V by 4 bases; bases with no gene match: 7.

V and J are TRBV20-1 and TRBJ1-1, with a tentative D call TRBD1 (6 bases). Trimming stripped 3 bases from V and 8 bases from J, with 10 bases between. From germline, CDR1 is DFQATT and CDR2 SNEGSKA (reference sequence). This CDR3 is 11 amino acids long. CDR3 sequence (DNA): TGCAGTGCTAGCTCCGACAGGGAAGCTTTCTTT. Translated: CSASSDREAFF.

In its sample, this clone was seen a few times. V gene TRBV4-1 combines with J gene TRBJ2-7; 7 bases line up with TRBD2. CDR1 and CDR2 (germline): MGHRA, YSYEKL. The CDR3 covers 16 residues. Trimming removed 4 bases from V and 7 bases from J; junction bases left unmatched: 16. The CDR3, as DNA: TGCGCCAGCAGCCTGCGTCCGGGGGGTCCGGCGGAAGAGCAGTACTTC. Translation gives CASSLRPGGPAEEQYF.

CDR3 in amino acids: CASSRGGDYEQYF. In nucleotides, the CDR3 is TGTGCCAGCAGCCGGGGGGGGGACTACGAGCAGTACTTC. This chain links TRBV11-3 with TRBJ2-7, with 8 nucleotides matching TRBD2. Per the germline V gene, CDR1 is SGHNT and CDR2 is YENEEA. V lost 5 bases, J lost 3 bases, and 3 bases stayed unmatched. The CDR3 runs to 13 residues.

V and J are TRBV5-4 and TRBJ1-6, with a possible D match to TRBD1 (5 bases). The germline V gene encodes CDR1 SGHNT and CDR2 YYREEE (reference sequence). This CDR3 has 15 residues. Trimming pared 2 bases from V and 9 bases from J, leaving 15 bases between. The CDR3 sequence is CASSLAVSGGSPLHF. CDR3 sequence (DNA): TGTGCCAGCAGCTTAGCAGTTTCGGGGGGTTCACCCCTCCACTTT.

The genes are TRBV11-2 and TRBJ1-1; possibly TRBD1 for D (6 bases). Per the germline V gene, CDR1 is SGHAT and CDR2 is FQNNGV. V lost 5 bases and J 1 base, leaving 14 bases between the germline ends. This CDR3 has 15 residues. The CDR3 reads CASSPRQGWNTEAFF. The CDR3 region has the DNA TGTGCCAGCAGCCCAAGGCAGGGGTGGAACACTGAAGCTTTCTTT.

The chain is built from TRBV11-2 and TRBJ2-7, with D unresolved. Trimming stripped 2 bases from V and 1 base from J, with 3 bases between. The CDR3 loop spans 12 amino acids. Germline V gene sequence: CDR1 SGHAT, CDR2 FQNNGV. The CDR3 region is CASSLSSYEQYF. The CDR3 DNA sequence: TGTGCCAGCAGCTTATCTTCCTACGAGCAGTACTTC.

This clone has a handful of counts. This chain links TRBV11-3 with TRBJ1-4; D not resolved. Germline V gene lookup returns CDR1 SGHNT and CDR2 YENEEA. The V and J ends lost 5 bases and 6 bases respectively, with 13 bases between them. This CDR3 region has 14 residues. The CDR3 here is CASSTRVGDEKLFF. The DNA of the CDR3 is TGTGCCAGCAGCACCCGGGTGGGAGATGAAAAACTGTTTTTT.

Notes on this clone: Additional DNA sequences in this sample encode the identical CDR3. In nucleotides, the CDR3 is TGTGCCAGCAGCCCCGGACAGGGAGCCTACGAGCAGTACTTC. Amino acid sequence: CASSPGQGAYEQYF. V and J are TRBV9 and TRBJ2-7, with 8 bases matching TRBD1. J gave up 2 bases and V 4 bases, and 5 bases lay outside the gene matches. The CDR3 has 14 amino acids. The germline CDR1 and CDR2 sequences are SGDLS and YYNGEE.

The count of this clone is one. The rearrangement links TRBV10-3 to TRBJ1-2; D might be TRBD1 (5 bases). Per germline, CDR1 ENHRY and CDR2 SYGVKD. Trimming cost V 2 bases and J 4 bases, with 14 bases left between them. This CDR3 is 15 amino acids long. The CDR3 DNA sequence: TGTGCCATCAGTGAGCCGGAGGGAAGGGGCTATGGCTACACCTTC. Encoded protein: CAISEPEGRGYGYTF.

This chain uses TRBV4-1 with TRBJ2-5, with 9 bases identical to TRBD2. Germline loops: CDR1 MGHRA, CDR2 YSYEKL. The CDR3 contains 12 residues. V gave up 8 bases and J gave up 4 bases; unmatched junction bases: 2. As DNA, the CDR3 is TGCGCCAGCGGGACTAGCTCAGAGACCCAGTACTTC. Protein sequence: CASGTSSETQYF.

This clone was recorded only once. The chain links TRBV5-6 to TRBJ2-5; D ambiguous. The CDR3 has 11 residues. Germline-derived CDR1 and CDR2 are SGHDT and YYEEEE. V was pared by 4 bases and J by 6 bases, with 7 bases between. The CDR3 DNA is TGTGCCAGCAGCGCGTTCCAGACCCAGTACTTC. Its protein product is CASSAFQTQYF.

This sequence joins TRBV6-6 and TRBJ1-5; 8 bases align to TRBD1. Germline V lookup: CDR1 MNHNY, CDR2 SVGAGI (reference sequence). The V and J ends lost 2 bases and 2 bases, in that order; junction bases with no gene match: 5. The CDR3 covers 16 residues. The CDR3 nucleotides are TGTGCCAGCAGTTACGGGTCGACAGGGGGCAATCAGCCCCAGCATTTT. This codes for CASSYGSTGGNQPQHF.

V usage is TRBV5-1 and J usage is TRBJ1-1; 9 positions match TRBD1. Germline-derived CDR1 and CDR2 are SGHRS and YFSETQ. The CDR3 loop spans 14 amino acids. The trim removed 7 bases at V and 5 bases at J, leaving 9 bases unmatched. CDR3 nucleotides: TGCGCCAGCTCGAAACAGGGGGCGGGAACTGAAGCTTTCTTT. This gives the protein CASSKQGAGTEAFF.